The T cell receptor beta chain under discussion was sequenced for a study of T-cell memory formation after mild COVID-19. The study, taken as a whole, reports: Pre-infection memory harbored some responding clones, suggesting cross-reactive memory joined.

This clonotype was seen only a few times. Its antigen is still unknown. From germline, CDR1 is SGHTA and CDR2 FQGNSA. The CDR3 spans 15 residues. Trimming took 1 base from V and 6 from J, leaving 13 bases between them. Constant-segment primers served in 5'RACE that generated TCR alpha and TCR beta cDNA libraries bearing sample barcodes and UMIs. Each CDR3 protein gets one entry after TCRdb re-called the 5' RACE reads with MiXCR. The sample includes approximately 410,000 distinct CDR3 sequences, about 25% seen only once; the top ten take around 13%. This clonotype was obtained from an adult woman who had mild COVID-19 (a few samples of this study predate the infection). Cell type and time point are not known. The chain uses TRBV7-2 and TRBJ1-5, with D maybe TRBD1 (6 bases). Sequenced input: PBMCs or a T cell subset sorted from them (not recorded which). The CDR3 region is CASSLGQGMGQPQHF. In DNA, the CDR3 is TGTGCCAGCAGCTTAGGGCAGGGGATGGGTCAGCCCCAGCATTTT. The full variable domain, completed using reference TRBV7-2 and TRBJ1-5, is GAGVSQSPSNKVTEKGKDVELRCDPISGHTALYWYRQSLGQGLEFLIYFQGNSAPDKSGLPSDRFSAERTGGSVSTLTIQRTQQEDSAVYLCASSLGQGMGQPQHFGDGTRLSIL.